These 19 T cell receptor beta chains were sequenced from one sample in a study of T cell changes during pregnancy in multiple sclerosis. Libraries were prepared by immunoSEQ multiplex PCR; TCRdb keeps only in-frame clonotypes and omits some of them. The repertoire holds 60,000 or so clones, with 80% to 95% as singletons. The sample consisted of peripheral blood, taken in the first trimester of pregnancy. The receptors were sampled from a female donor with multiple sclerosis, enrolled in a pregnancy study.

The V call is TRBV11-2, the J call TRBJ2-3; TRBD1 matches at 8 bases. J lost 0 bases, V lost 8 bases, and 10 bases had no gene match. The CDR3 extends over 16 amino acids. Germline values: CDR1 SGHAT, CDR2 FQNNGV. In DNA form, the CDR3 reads TGTGCCAGCGACAAGGGGCAGGGGGCTAGCACAGATACGCAGTATTTT. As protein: CASDKGQGASTDTQYF.

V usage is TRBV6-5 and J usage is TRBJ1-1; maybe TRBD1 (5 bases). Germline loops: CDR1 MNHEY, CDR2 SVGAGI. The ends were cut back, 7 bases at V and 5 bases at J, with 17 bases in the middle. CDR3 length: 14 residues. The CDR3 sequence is CASTPVGPYTEAFF. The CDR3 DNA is TGTGCCAGCACCCCCGTGGGGCCTTATACTGAAGCTTTCTTT.

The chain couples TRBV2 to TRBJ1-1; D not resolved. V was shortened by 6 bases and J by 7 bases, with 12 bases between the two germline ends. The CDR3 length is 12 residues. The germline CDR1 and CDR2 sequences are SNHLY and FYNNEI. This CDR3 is CASRDPGIEAFF. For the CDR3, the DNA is TGTGCCAGCAGGGACCCCGGGATTGAAGCTTTCTTT.

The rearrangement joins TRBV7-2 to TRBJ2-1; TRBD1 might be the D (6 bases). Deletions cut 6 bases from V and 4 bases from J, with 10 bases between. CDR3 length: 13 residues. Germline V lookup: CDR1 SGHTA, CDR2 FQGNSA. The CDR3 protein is CASRSTGYNEQFF. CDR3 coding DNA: TGTGCCAGCAGGTCCACAGGGTACAATGAGCAGTTCTTC.

The CDR3 nucleotides are TGCGCCAGCAGCTTCCGGGGAGGAATCTCGGATACGCAGTATTTT. Protein: CASSFRGGISDTQYF. The chain recombines TRBV5-1 with TRBJ2-3; D possibly corresponds to TRBD2 (6 bases). CDR1 and CDR2 from the germline V gene are SGHRS and YFSETQ. This CDR3 region has 15 residues. V shed 2 bases and J shed 6 bases, with 16 bases lying between them.

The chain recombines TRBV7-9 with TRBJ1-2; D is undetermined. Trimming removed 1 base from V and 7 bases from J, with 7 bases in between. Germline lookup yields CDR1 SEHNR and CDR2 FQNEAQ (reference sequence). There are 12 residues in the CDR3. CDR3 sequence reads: CASSLGRRGYTF. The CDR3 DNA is TGTGCCAGCAGCTTAGGGCGGCGTGGCTACACCTTC.

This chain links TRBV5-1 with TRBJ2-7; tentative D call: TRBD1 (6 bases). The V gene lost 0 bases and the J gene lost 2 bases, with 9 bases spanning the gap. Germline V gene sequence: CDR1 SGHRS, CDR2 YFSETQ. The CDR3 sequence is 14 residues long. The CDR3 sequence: CASSLAGTPYEQYF. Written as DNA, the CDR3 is TGCGCCAGCAGCTTGGCCGGGACACCCTACGAGCAGTACTTC.

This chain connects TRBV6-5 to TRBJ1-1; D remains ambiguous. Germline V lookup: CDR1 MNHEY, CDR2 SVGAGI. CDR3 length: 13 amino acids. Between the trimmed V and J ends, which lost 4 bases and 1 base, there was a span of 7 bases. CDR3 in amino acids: CASSWGANTEAFF. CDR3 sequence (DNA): TGTGCCAGCAGTTGGGGAGCGAACACTGAAGCTTTCTTT.

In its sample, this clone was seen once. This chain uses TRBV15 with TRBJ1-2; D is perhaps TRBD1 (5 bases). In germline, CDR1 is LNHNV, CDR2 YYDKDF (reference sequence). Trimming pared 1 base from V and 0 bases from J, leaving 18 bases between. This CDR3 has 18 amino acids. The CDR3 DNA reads TGTGCCACCAGCAGAGCGGGGGGGTCCATCTTCTCTAACTATGGCTACACCTTC. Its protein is CATSRAGGSIFSNYGYTF.

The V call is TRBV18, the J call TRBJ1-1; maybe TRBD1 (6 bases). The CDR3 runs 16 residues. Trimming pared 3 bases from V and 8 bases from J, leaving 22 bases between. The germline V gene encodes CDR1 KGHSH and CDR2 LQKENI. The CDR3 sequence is CASSPLPTGRGGEAFF. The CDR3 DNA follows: TGTGCCAGCTCACCCCTACCGACAGGCCGCGGGGGGGAAGCTTTCTTT.

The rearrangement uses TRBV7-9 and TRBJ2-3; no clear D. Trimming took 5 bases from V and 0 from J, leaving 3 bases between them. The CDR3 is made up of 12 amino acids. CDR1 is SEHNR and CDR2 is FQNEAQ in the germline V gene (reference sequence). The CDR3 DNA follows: TGTGCCAGCAGCCCGAGCACAGATACGCAGTATTTT. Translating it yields CASSPSTDTQYF.

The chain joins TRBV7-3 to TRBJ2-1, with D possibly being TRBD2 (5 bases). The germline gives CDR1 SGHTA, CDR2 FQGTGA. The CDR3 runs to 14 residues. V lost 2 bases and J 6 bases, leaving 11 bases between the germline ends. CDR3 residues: CASSLGLAPNEQFF. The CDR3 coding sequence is TGTGCCAGCAGCTTAGGGCTAGCCCCCAATGAGCAGTTCTTC.

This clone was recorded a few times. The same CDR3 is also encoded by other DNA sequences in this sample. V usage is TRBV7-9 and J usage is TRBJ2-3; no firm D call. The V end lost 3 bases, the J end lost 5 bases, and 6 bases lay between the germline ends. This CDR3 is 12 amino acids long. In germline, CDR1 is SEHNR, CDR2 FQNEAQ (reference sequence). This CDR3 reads CASSFAGDTQYF. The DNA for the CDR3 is TGTGCCAGCAGCTTTGCCGGAGATACGCAGTATTTT. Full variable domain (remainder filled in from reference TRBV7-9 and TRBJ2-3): DTGVSQNPRHKITKRGQNVTFRCDPISEHNRLYWYRQTLGQGPEFLTYFQNEAQLEKSRLLSDRFSAERPKGSFSTLEIQRTEQGDSAMYLCASSFAGDTQYFGPGTRLTVL.

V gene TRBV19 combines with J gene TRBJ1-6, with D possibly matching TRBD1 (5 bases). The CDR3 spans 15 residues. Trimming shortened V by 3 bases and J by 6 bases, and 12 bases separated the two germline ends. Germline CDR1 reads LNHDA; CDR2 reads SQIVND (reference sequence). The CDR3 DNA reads TGTGCCAGTAGTATTACGGGGGTGGCTAATTCACCCCTCCACTTT. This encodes CASSITGVANSPLHF.

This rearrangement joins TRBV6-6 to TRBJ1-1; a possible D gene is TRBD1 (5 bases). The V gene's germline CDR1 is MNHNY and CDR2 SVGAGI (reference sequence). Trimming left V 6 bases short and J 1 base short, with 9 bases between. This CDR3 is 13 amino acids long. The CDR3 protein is CASSPTGNTEAFF. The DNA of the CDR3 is TGTGCCAGCAGCCCTACAGGGAACACTGAAGCTTTCTTT.

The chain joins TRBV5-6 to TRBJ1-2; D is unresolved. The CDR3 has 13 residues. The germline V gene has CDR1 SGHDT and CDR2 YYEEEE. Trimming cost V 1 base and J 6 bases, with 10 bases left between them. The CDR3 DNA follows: TGTGCCAGCAGCTTGTTCCCTGAGGATGGCTACACCTTC. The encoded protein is CASSLFPEDGYTF.

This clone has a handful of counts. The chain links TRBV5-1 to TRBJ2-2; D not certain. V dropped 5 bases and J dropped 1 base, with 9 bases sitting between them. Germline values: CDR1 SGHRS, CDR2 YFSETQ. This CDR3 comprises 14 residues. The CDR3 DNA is TGCGCCAGCAGGCCTACAGTGAACACCGGGGAGCTGTTTTTT. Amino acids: CASRPTVNTGELFF.

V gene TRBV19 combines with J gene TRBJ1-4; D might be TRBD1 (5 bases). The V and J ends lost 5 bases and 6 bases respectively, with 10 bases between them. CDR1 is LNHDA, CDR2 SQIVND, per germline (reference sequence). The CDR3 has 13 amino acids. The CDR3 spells CASSRGTYEKLFF. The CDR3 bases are TGTGCCAGTAGTCGCGGGACCTATGAAAAACTGTTTTTT.

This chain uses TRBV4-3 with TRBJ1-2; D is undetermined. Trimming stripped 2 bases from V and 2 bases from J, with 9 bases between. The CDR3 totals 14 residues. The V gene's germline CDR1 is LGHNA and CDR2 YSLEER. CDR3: CASSQSWQNYGYTF. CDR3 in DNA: TGCGCCAGCAGCCAATCCTGGCAAAACTATGGCTACACCTTC.